This section outlines one T cell receptor (beta chain) sequence together with its context. Trimming removed 1 base from V and 4 bases from J; junction bases left unmatched: 6. Germline V CDR1 and CDR2: LGHNA, YSLEER. This CDR3 region has 16 residues. This specimen belongs to a study of blood T cell repertoires in COVID-19. Across the study: Whether acute or convalescent, the COVID-19 samples came from the United States, Italy and Spain. The analysed material was cDNA or gDNA that came from T cells, B-cell-depleted T cells, or PBMCs.

In the source study's methods: Estimated nucleated cell counts came from reference gene primer amplification. Only in-frame clones appear in the TCRdb table, and some are missing; sequencing was by immunoSEQ multiplex PCR. D and trimming come from the DNA, and the V and J calls and clone size come from that table. The table shows about 30,000 clones, with roughly three quarters occurring only once. The chain employs TRBV4-3 and TRBJ1-3, with 8 bases identical to TRBD1. Sequenced: peripheral blood. The sequence was collected from a woman aged 70-85 years with acute or convalescent COVID-19. This CDR3 reads CASSQAQGAYGNTIYF. CDR3 sequence (DNA): TGCGCCAGCAGCCAAGCCCAGGGGGCATACGGAAACACCATATATTTT.